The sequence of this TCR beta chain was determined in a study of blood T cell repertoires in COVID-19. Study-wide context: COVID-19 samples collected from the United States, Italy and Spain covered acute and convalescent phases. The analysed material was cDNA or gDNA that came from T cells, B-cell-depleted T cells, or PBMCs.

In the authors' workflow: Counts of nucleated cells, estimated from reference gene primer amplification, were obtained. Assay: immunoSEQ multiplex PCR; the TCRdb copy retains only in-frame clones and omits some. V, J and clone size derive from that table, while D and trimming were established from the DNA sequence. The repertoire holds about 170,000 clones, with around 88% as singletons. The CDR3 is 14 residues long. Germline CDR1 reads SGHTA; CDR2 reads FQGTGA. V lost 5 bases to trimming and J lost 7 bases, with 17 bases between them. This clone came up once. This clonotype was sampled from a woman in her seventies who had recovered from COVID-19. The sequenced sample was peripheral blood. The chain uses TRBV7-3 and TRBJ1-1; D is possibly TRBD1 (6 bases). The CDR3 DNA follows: TGTGCCAGCAGCGAGGGGGTGGGTCTAAATGAAGCTTTCTTT. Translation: CASSEGVGLNEAFF.